These 26 T cell receptor beta chains share one sample of origin, sequenced in a study of Graves' ophthalmopathy and Graves' hyperthyroidism (dated by TCRdb to 2016 to 2019). TCRdb names Illumina HiSeq 2000 as the instrument used. For repertoire sequencing, TCR beta CDR3 regions were amplified from RNA transcripts. A first-round RT-PCR used HTBI primers with the Qiagen OneStep RT-PCR kit, followed by a second-round multiplex PCR, size selection and purification. TCRdb cleaned the public reads at Q25 with fastp, built clones with MiXCR and kept in-frame beta chains. When rows share a CDR3 protein, they turn into one entry using the most common DNA and genes. In this sample the table shows hundreds of thousands of distinct CDR3 sequences, 22% of which occur a single time. The ten largest clones take up around 7% of the sample. The source material was peripheral blood. The receptors shown here come from a woman aged 18-35 years with stable Graves' hyperthyroidism. Some clones in this sample may be carry-over from other donors' samples. Donor details come from another sample of the same person, matched by shared clones.

The J gene is TRBJ1-2, the V gene TRBV12-3 or TRBV12-4, with D possibly TRBD1 on 5 matching bases. This CDR3 contains 13 residues. V lost 6 bases and J 8 bases, leaving 16 bases between the germline ends. The CDR3 region is CASSNNRRGGYTF. CDR3 bases: TGTGCCAGCAGCAATAACCGGAGGGGCGGCTACACCTTC.

This clonotype was observed many times. This chain joins TRBV10-3 and TRBJ2-7; tentatively, D is TRBD1 (6 bases). Germline CDR1 reads ENHRY; CDR2 reads SYGVKD. CDR3 length: 14 residues. V was shortened by 8 bases and J by 1 base, with 15 bases between the two germline ends. The CDR3 DNA reads TGTGCCATCCAGAATCCTAGGGGGTCCTACGAGCAGTACTTC. Encoded protein: CAIQNPRGSYEQYF.

The chain carries TRBV4-1 and TRBJ2-3; TRBD1 matches at 7 bases. The CDR3 has 15 residues. The ends lost 3 bases at V and 4 bases at J; junction bases unmatched: 7. CDR1 is MGHRA and CDR2 is YSYEKL in the germline V gene. The CDR3 protein is CASSQKQGVSDTQYF. The CDR3 region has the DNA TGCGCCAGCAGCCAGAAGCAGGGGGTTTCAGATACGCAGTATTTT.

This clonotype has a count of ten or more. V usage is TRBV7-3 and J usage is TRBJ2-6; 8 nucleotides match TRBD1. CDR1 SGHTA and CDR2 FQGTGA come from the germline V gene. The CDR3 has 18 residues. V shed 2 bases, J shed 3 bases, and the junction held 9 bases outside the gene matches. The CDR3 region has the DNA TGTGCCAGCAGCTTAGGGGCAGGGGGCGCGGTTGGGGCCAACGTCCTGACTTTC. Translation: CASSLGAGGAVGANVLTF.

This clonotype was seen ten or more times. The chain couples TRBV6-2 or TRBV6-3 to TRBJ2-5, with TRBD2 as a possible D gene (5 bases). CDR3 length: 15 amino acids. V shed 7 bases and J shed 2 bases, with 17 bases lying between them. The germline gives CDR1 MNHEY, CDR2 SVGEGT. The CDR3 bases are TGTGCCAGCACCTTCTCGACGGGAATACAAGAGACCCAGTACTTC. Its protein product is CASTFSTGIQETQYF.

This clonotype was recorded many times. The J gene is TRBJ2-2, the V gene TRBV6-1; a weak D match, TRBD1 (6 bases). The germline V gene encodes CDR1 MNHNS and CDR2 SASEGT. The CDR3 totals 14 residues. The V end lost 6 bases, the J end lost 5 bases, and 13 bases lay between the germline ends. CDR3 coding DNA: TGTGCCAGCAGCCCGGGACAAATAACCGGGGAGCTGTTTTTT. Translating gives CASSPGQITGELFF.

This clonotype was detected many times. V and J are TRBV7-8 and TRBJ1-2; 7 positions agree with TRBD1. With 4 bases clipped from V and 4 bases from J, the junction kept 3 bases outside the gene matches. The CDR3 is 13 residues long. Germline V lookup: CDR1 SGHVS, CDR2 FQNEAQ. CDR3 amino acids: CASSSGQLYGYTF. CDR3 in DNA: TGTGCCAGCAGCTCGGGACAGCTCTATGGCTACACCTTC.

This sequence joins TRBV5-6 and TRBJ2-5; 8 bases match TRBD1. The ends lost 2 bases at V and 4 bases at J; junction bases unmatched: 10. The germline CDR1 and CDR2 sequences are SGHDT and YYEEEE. CDR3 length equals 16 residues. CDR3 amino acids: CASSLEGQGTGETQYF. The CDR3 DNA reads as TGTGCCAGCAGCTTAGAAGGGCAGGGGACAGGAGAGACCCAGTACTTC.

In this sample, this clonotype turned up many times. The V and J genes are TRBV28 and TRBJ2-7; 11 bases line up with TRBD2. The CDR3 runs 15 residues. Germline V lookup: CDR1 MDHEN, CDR2 SYDVKM. V shed 4 bases and J 4 bases; nucleotides not matched to a gene: 6. CDR3: CASSSTSGRRYEQYF. The CDR3, as DNA: TGTGCCAGCAGTTCAACTAGCGGGAGAAGATACGAGCAGTACTTC.

This clonotype was counted at least ten times. Since a much larger clone is just one base distant, this may be a read error. The J gene is TRBJ1-5, the V gene TRBV6-5, with D possibly matching TRBD1 (6 bases). Germline values: CDR1 MNHEY, CDR2 SVGAGI. The CDR3 extends over 14 amino acids. The CDR3 spells CASSYPGDGQPQRF. The CDR3 DNA follows: TGTGCCAGCAGTTATCCAGGGGATGGTCAGCCCCAGCGTTTT.

V is TRBV19 and J is TRBJ1-1; the D is unclear. This CDR3 has 13 residues. Germline assignment: CDR1 LNHDA and CDR2 SQIVND (reference sequence). V was pared by 3 bases and J by 5 bases, with 10 bases between. In nucleotides, the CDR3 is TGTGCCAGTAGTATTTTTTTGGGAACTGAAGCTTTCTTT. Translation: CASSIFLGTEAFF.

This clonotype was counted ten times or more. V is TRBV2 and J is TRBJ2-7, with 14 bases fitting TRBD2. Losses at the gene ends were 3 bases for V and 4 bases for J; bases not matched to a gene: 8. CDR1 is SNHLY and CDR2 is FYNNEI in the germline V gene. The CDR3 runs 17 residues. In DNA, the CDR3 is TGTGCCAGCAGTGAGTGGGTGACTAGCGGGGGGGCTTACGAGCAGTACTTC. This gives the protein CASSEWVTSGGAYEQYF.

This clonotype has ten or more counts. The gene calls are TRBV12-3 or TRBV12-4 and TRBJ2-3; 7 bases are shared with TRBD2. The length of the CDR3 is 18 residues. V lost 1 base to trimming and J lost 1 base; unmatched junction nucleotides: 11. In nucleotides, the CDR3 is TGTGCCAGCAGTTTAGGGGGGACTATCGGGCGTGGCACAGATACGCAGTATTTT. Protein: CASSLGGTIGRGTDTQYF.

This clonotype has ten or more counts. The rearrangement uses TRBV24-1 and TRBJ1-5; perhaps TRBD1 as D (5 bases). Trimming removed 4 bases from V and 1 base from J, with 10 bases in between. CDR1 and CDR2 from the germline V gene are KGHDR and SFDVKD. The CDR3 spans 15 residues. CDR3 in DNA: TGTGCCACCAGTGAGGGGGGACTGAGCAATCAGCCCCAGCATTTT. As protein: CATSEGGLSNQPQHF.

To note about this clonotype: A much larger clone differs by one base, so this may be a read error. The V gene is TRBV29-1, the J gene TRBJ1-1; TRBD1 is a possible D gene (6 bases). Germline loops: CDR1 SQVTM, CDR2 ANQGSEA. Trimming pared 7 bases from V and 1 base from J, leaving 13 bases between. The CDR3 is 13 amino acids. As DNA, the CDR3 is TGCAGCGACTTTACAGGGACGAACACTGAAGCTTTCTTT. As protein: CSDFTGTNTEAFF.

This clonotype was counted many times. This CDR3 reads CSARGAGLYYGYTF. In DNA, the CDR3 is TGCAGTGCCCGAGGGGCCGGACTTTACTATGGCTACACCTTC. The chain joins TRBV20-1 to TRBJ1-2; D may be TRBD1 (5 bases). Germline V gene lookup returns CDR1 DFQATT and CDR2 SNEGSKA (reference sequence). CDR3 length equals 14 residues. V was clipped by 6 bases and J by 3 bases, with 17 bases between them.

This clonotype was seen a few times. The chain joins TRBV18 to TRBJ1-3; no reliable D call. This CDR3 region has 13 residues. Germline CDR1 reads KGHSH; CDR2 reads LQKENI. V shed 3 bases and J shed 0 bases, with 3 bases lying between them. CDR3 amino acids: CASSPLSGNTIYF. CDR3 in DNA: TGTGCCAGCTCACCGCTCTCTGGAAACACCATATATTTT.

This clonotype was detected many times. This chain uses TRBV7-3 with TRBJ2-5; possible D gene TRBD2, 6 bases. The CDR3 totals 16 residues. The V gene's germline CDR1 is SGHTA and CDR2 FQGTGA. The V end was cut by 2 bases, the J end by 5 bases, with 18 bases between. Here the CDR3 reads CASSLSGTQGQETQYF. In DNA, the CDR3 is TGTGCCAGCAGCTTATCCGGGACTCAGGGCCAGGAGACCCAGTACTTC.

The sample holds many counts of this clonotype. The CDR3 loop is CATHRRHEQYF. Written as DNA, the CDR3 is TGTGCCACCCACAGAAGGCACGAGCAGTACTTC. The V gene is TRBV6-2 or TRBV6-3, the J gene TRBJ2-7; no reliable D call. This CDR3 contains 11 residues. Germline CDR1 and CDR2: MNHEY and SVGEGT. V shed 10 bases and J shed 5 bases, with 12 bases lying between them.

A few counts support this clonotype. The chain employs TRBV4-1 and TRBJ2-5, with D perhaps TRBD1 or TRBD2 (5 bases each). Germline assignment: CDR1 MGHRA and CDR2 YSYEKL. CDR3 length equals 15 residues. Trimming pared 0 bases from V and 2 bases from J, leaving 10 bases between. CDR3 nucleotides: TGCGCCAGCAGCCAAGATGGGAGACAGCAAGAGACCCAGTACTTC. Translation gives CASSQDGRQQETQYF.

This clonotype occurred once. The rearrangement links TRBV12-3 or TRBV12-4 to TRBJ1-2; 7 bases align to TRBD1. The ends lost 3 bases at V and 8 bases at J; junction bases unmatched: 6. CDR3 size: 13 residues. CDR3 in amino acids: CASSFEGGGGYTF. As DNA, the CDR3 is TGTGCCAGCAGTTTCGAAGGGGGCGGCGGCTACACCTTC.

This clonotype was seen only a few times. This chain connects TRBV28 to TRBJ1-2, with a possible D match to TRBD1 (5 bases). V was cut by 2 bases and J by 6 bases, with 10 bases left in between. CDR1 is MDHEN, CDR2 SYDVKM, per germline. There are 13 residues in the CDR3. CDR3 DNA sequence: TGTGCCAGCAGTTTAGTCAGGGAACATGGCTACACCTTC. This sequence encodes CASSLVREHGYTF.

The genes are TRBV30 and TRBJ1-1, with unresolved D. The CDR3 totals 15 residues. The V end lost 4 bases, the J end lost 1 base, and 16 bases lay between the germline ends. Germline assignment: CDR1 GTSNPN and CDR2 SVGIG (reference sequence). CDR3 protein: CAWIPGRVKNTEAFF. The CDR3 DNA reads as TGTGCCTGGATCCCCGGACGGGTAAAGAACACTGAAGCTTTCTTT. Variable domain in full (rest from reference TRBV30 and TRBJ1-1): SQTIHQWPATLVQPVGSPLSLECTVEGTSNPNLYWYRQAAGRGLQLLFYSVGIGQISSEVPQNLSASRPQDRQFILSSKKLLLSDSGFYLCAWIPGRVKNTEAFFGQGTRLTVV.

At least ten counts were recorded for this clonotype. This chain's CDR3 is CASTRGEINTGETQYF. The CDR3 DNA sequence: TGTGCCAGCACTCGGGGGGAGATCAATACTGGGGAGACCCAGTACTTC. The J gene is TRBJ2-5, the V gene TRBV7-9, with 7 bases matching TRBD2. From germline, CDR1 is SEHNR and CDR2 FQNEAQ (reference sequence). The CDR3 runs to 16 residues. Trimming took 7 bases from V and 5 from J; bases not matched to a gene: 16.

The sample holds a few counts of this clonotype. This chain uses TRBV27 with TRBJ1-5; TRBD1 is a possible D gene (6 bases). Deletions cut 2 bases from V and 3 bases from J, with 14 bases between. CDR3 length: 16 amino acids. Germline CDR1 reads MNHEY; CDR2 reads SMNVEV (reference sequence). The CDR3 is CASSLLGRGNNQPQHF. In DNA, the CDR3 is TGTGCCAGCAGTTTACTCGGCAGGGGAAACAATCAGCCCCAGCATTTT.

This clonotype was seen repeatedly, ten times or more. V gene TRBV28 combines with J gene TRBJ1-1, with TRBD1 identical over 7 bases. The CDR3 is 16 amino acids. The V segment lost 4 bases and the J segment 2 bases; nucleotides outside the gene matches: 10. Germline lookup yields CDR1 MDHEN and CDR2 SYDVKM. The CDR3 DNA is TGTGCCAGCAGTTATGGACAGGCACGAACCAACACTGAAGCTTTCTTT. Translation: CASSYGQARTNTEAFF.